This T cell receptor (beta chain) appears in the sequencing data of a study of Graves' ophthalmopathy and Graves' hyperthyroidism. Study as a whole: The study drew peripheral blood at initial diagnosis, before any treatment.

Germline values: CDR1 SQVTM, CDR2 ANQGSEA. The V segment lost 2 bases and the J segment 4 bases; nucleotides outside the gene matches: 3. This CDR3 has 13 residues. The authors diagnosed from clinical symptoms, serum thyroxine, TRAb, thyroid ultrasound and orbital computed tomography. It was from under 13 ml of fresh peripheral blood that the PBMCs came. General observations from the study: Detection in blood was also observed for most expanded thyroid clonotypes above 0.001 frequency.

This clonotype was seen repeatedly, ten times or more. The antigen remains undetermined. From RNA, the CDR3 regions of TCR beta chains were amplified and sequenced. First-round RT-PCR employed HTBI primers, with a second-round multiplex PCR after it. Using its own MiXCR run on the multiplex PCR reads, TCRdb lists one record per CDR3 protein. Of some 200,000 distinct CDR3 sequences in the sample, just under 30% were seen once. The sequence came from a man in his fifties with Graves' ophthalmopathy. The sample consisted of peripheral blood. The chain joins TRBV29-1 to TRBJ2-5, with 8 bases that match TRBD2. The CDR3 loop is CSVEPGGGETQYF. The CDR3 DNA sequence: TGCAGCGTTGAACCCGGGGGGGGAGAGACCCAGTACTTC.